These 4 T cell receptor beta chains were sequenced from one sample in a study of cytomegalovirus exposure and HLA in healthy donors. The PCR made use of 60 Vbeta and 13 Jbeta primers. The assay was immunoSEQ multiplex PCR, and TCRdb's table has in-frame clones only and misses some. The sample shows about 160,000 clones, about 85% of them seen only once. Sequenced input: PBMCs. Receptor source: a man aged 18 to 29 in good health and CMV-seropositive.

The gene calls are TRBV4-1 and TRBJ1-5, with unresolved D. CDR1 is MGHRA, CDR2 YSYEKL, per germline. V lost 4 bases and J lost 7, with 14 bases in between. This CDR3 has 14 amino acids. The CDR3 bases are TGCGCCAGCAGCCTCCAGGATGGCCAACAGCCCCAGCATTTT. Amino acids: CASSLQDGQQPQHF.

The V gene is TRBV18, the J gene TRBJ2-3; D is unresolved. The V gene lost 2 bases and the J gene lost 5 bases, with 8 bases spanning the gap. The CDR3 contains 13 residues. Germline-derived CDR1 and CDR2 are KGHSH and LQKENI. CDR3 bases: TGTGCCAGCTCACCATCTTTACTAGATACGCAGTATTTT. Protein: CASSPSLLDTQYF.

This clone was picked up one time. The junction shows a germline mismatch at one end, possibly a read error. The CDR3 DNA reads TGTGCCAGCAGTGAAGCTCTCTACTCTGGGGCCAACGGCCTGACTTTC. Translating it yields CASSEALYSGANGLTF. This chain joins TRBV6-1 and TRBJ2-6; tentatively, D is TRBD1 (5 bases). This CDR3 is 16 amino acids long. Germline V gene data show CDR1 as MNHNS and CDR2 as SASEGT.

The V and J genes are TRBV7-2 and TRBJ2-3, with 11 bases lining up with TRBD2. The CDR3 totals 14 residues. CDR1 SGHTA and CDR2 FQGNSA come from the germline V gene. Losses at the gene ends were 5 bases for V and 6 bases for J; bases not matched to a gene: 4. The CDR3 DNA sequence: TGTGCCAGCAGCGACTCTAGCGGGGGGGATACGCAGTATTTT. It encodes CASSDSSGGDTQYF. Looking up the rest from reference TRBV7-2 and TRBJ2-3 gives the full variable domain: GAGVSQSPSNKVTEKGKDVELRCDPISGHTALYWYRQSLGQGLEFLIYFQGNSAPDKSGLPSDRFSAERTGGSVSTLTIQRTQQEDSAVYLCASSDSSGGDTQYFGPGTRLTVL.